These T cell receptor beta chains were read from a single sample in a study of blood T cell repertoires in COVID-19. The method was immunoSEQ multiplex PCR; TCRdb's version includes in-frame clones alone and lacks a portion of them. The profile shows 150,000 to 200,000 clones, 70% to 90% of them singletons. Sequenced input: peripheral blood. These TCRs come from a man aged 60 to 75 with active or convalescent COVID-19. The CDR3 runs from the conserved cysteine through the conserved F or W. D genes are given only for firm matches. The size entry is marked missing in some rows and otherwise reads once, few, many or a size class.

v_gene: TRBV3-1/TRBV3-2
d_gene: TRBD2
j_gene: TRBJ2-1
abundance: .
CDR3nt: TGTGCCAGCAGCACCCGCTCGGGGGGGTACTCCTACAATGAGCAGTTCTTC
CDR3aa: CASSTRSGGYSYNEQFF

v_gene: TRBV24-1
d_gene: .
j_gene: TRBJ1-2
abundance: .
CDR3nt: TGTGCCACCAGTGATGAGGGGAAGGAGGGGTATGGCTACACCTTC
CDR3aa: CATSDEGKEGYGYTF

v_gene: TRBV2
d_gene: TRBD1
j_gene: TRBJ2-7
abundance: .
CDR3nt: TGTGCCAGCAGATTTGGGACAGGGAGTACCTACGAGCAGTACTTC
CDR3aa: CASRFGTGSTYEQYF

v_gene: TRBV6-5
d_gene: .
j_gene: TRBJ1-5
abundance: .
CDR3nt: TGTGCCAGCACAGAACAGGGTTGGAGCAATCAGCCCCAGCATTTT
CDR3aa: CASTEQGWSNQPQHF

v_gene: TRBV11-3
d_gene: .
j_gene: TRBJ2-3
abundance: .
CDR3nt: TGTGCCAGCAGTTTGGAGGCCGATACGCAGTATTTT
CDR3aa: CASSLEADTQYF

v_gene: TRBV23-1
d_gene: TRBD1
j_gene: TRBJ1-2
abundance: .
CDR3nt: TGCGCCAGCAGTCAATGCGTGGGACAGGGAGGGTATGGCTACACCTTC
CDR3aa: CASSQCVGQGGYGYTF

v_gene: TRBV25-1
d_gene: .
j_gene: TRBJ1-1
abundance: .
CDR3nt: TGTGCCAGCAGCGGAACTATTGAAGCTTTCTTT
CDR3aa: CASSGTIEAFF

v_gene: TRBV6-5
d_gene: TRBD1
j_gene: TRBJ1-1
abundance: few
CDR3nt: TGTGCCAGCAGTTACCTGGGACAGGAAGCTTTCTTT
CDR3aa: CASSYLGQEAFF

v_gene: TRBV5-1
d_gene: TRBD2
j_gene: TRBJ2-5
abundance: .
CDR3nt: TGCGCCAGCAGCTTGACTCTAGCGGGGGGCCAAGAGACCCAGTACTTC
CDR3aa: CASSLTLAGGQETQYF

v_gene: TRBV7-9
d_gene: TRBD1
j_gene: TRBJ1-6
abundance: .
CDR3nt: TGTGCCAGCAGCTCGACAGGGGACAGCCGATCACCCCTCCACTTT
CDR3aa: CASSSTGDSRSPLHF

v_gene: TRBV4-2
d_gene: TRBD1
j_gene: TRBJ1-2
abundance: few
CDR3nt: TGTGCCAGCAGCCAACCGGCGACAGGGTTGGATGGCTACACCTTC
CDR3aa: CASSQPATGLDGYTF

v_gene: TRBV7-2
d_gene: TRBD1
j_gene: TRBJ2-7
abundance: .
CDR3nt: TGTGCCAGCAGCTTAGGAGGGGGCCCATACGAGCAGTACTTC
CDR3aa: CASSLGGGPYEQYF

v_gene: TRBV27
d_gene: .
j_gene: TRBJ2-7
abundance: .
CDR3nt: TGTGCCAGCAGTTTAATGGGACTTAGCTCCTACGAGCAGTACTTC
CDR3aa: CASSLMGLSSYEQYF

v_gene: TRBV5-1
d_gene: TRBD1
j_gene: TRBJ1-3
abundance: .
CDR3nt: TGCGCCAGCAGCTTTGGGGGACAGGCAGGAAACACCATATATTTT
CDR3aa: CASSFGGQAGNTIYF

v_gene: TRBV5-4
d_gene: TRBD2
j_gene: TRBJ2-2
abundance: .
CDR3nt: TGTGCCAGCAGCCCTAAGACTAGCGGGGGCCTCAACACCGGGGAGCTGTTTTTT
CDR3aa: CASSPKTSGGLNTGELFF

v_gene: TRBV7-2
d_gene: TRBD1
j_gene: TRBJ2-1
abundance: .
CDR3nt: TGTGCCAGCAGCTTCCGACAGGGTATGGGTGAGCAGTTCTTC
CDR3aa: CASSFRQGMGEQFF

v_gene: TRBV10-3
d_gene: .
j_gene: TRBJ2-1
abundance: .
CDR3nt: TGTGCCATCAGTGACGCTCGGGGAAATGAGCAGTTCTTC
CDR3aa: CAISDARGNEQFF

v_gene: TRBV5-5
d_gene: TRBD1
j_gene: TRBJ2-7
abundance: few
CDR3nt: TGTGCCAGCAGCTTGGCACAGGGGGCAGTCTACGAGCAGTACTTC
CDR3aa: CASSLAQGAVYEQYF

v_gene: TRBV30
d_gene: TRBD1
j_gene: TRBJ1-6
abundance: .
CDR3nt: TGTGCCTGGACGGGACAGATAAATTCACCCCTCCACTTT
CDR3aa: CAWTGQINSPLHF

v_gene: TRBV5-1
d_gene: TRBD1
j_gene: TRBJ2-2
abundance: .
CDR3nt: TGCGCCAGCAGCTTGGCCGGGACAGGGGGCAACACCGGGGAGCTGTTTTTT
CDR3aa: CASSLAGTGGNTGELFF

v_gene: TRBV5-1
d_gene: TRBD1
j_gene: TRBJ2-4
abundance: .
CDR3nt: TGCGCCAGCAGCTTATCAGGGGGCGATCAGTACTTC
CDR3aa: CASSLSGGDQYF

v_gene: TRBV19
d_gene: .
j_gene: TRBJ1-2
abundance: .
CDR3nt: TGTGCCAGTAGTAAATCGGAGAACTATGGCTACACCTTC
CDR3aa: CASSKSENYGYTF

v_gene: TRBV5-6
d_gene: .
j_gene: TRBJ2-5
abundance: .
CDR3nt: TGTGCCAGCAGCTTGCGGGGAGGAGAGACCCAGTACTTC
CDR3aa: CASSLRGGETQYF

v_gene: TRBV30
d_gene: TRBD1
j_gene: TRBJ2-1
abundance: .
CDR3nt: TGTGCCTGGAGTCTACGGGACAGGTGGGAGAATGAGCAGTTCTTC
CDR3aa: CAWSLRDRWENEQFF

v_gene: TRBV5-1
d_gene: TRBD1
j_gene: TRBJ1-1
abundance: .
CDR3nt: TGCGCCAGCAGCCCGGGACAGGAGAACACTGAAGCTTTCTTT
CDR3aa: CASSPGQENTEAFF

v_gene: TRBV10-3
d_gene: TRBD1
j_gene: TRBJ1-2
abundance: .
CDR3nt: TGTGCCATCACCGAACGGACAGGGAGAGGCTACACCTTC
CDR3aa: CAITERTGRGYTF

v_gene: TRBV19
d_gene: .
j_gene: TRBJ1-5
abundance: .
CDR3nt: TGTGCCAGTCGGACGGACATTAGCAATCAGCCCCAGCATTTT
CDR3aa: CASRTDISNQPQHF

v_gene: TRBV4-2
d_gene: .
j_gene: TRBJ1-2
abundance: .
CDR3nt: TGTGCCAGCAGCCAAGTCGCGATATCCTCAAACTATGGCTACACCTTC
CDR3aa: CASSQVAISSNYGYTF

v_gene: TRBV11-2
d_gene: .
j_gene: TRBJ2-7
abundance: .
CDR3nt: TGTGCCAGCAGCTCCGGGGATTACGAGCAGTACTTC
CDR3aa: CASSSGDYEQYF

v_gene: TRBV5-6
d_gene: TRBD2
j_gene: TRBJ2-7
abundance: .
CDR3nt: TGTGCCAGCAGCCGAAACGGGAGGTGGGGGGAATCCTACGAGCAGTACTTC
CDR3aa: CASSRNGRWGESYEQYF

v_gene: TRBV19
d_gene: .
j_gene: TRBJ1-5
abundance: .
CDR3nt: TGTGCCAGTAGTCCTCTCCTGTCGCGGGTTAGCAATCAGCCCCAGCATTTT
CDR3aa: CASSPLLSRVSNQPQHF

v_gene: TRBV9
d_gene: TRBD1
j_gene: TRBJ1-2
abundance: .
CDR3nt: TGTGCCAGCAGCCCGACAGGGGACTATGGCTACACCTTC
CDR3aa: CASSPTGDYGYTF

v_gene: TRBV5-1
d_gene: .
j_gene: TRBJ2-1
abundance: .
CDR3nt: TGCGCCAGCAGCCCGGACTCTCGTACCTACAATGAGCAGTTCTTC
CDR3aa: CASSPDSRTYNEQFF

v_gene: TRBV21-1
d_gene: .
j_gene: TRBJ2-7
abundance: .
CDR3nt: TGTGCCAAACGGTCCGGGACAGGAGTCTACGAGCAGTACTTC
CDR3aa: CAKRSGTGVYEQYF

v_gene: TRBV19
d_gene: .
j_gene: TRBJ1-1
abundance: once
CDR3nt: TGTGCCAGTACCCCCGCGGGGGTTTCTGAAGCTTTCTTT
CDR3aa: CASTPAGVSEAFF

v_gene: TRBV12-3/TRBV12-4
d_gene: .
j_gene: TRBJ1-5
abundance: once
CDR3nt: TGTGCCAGCAGTTCGAACAGGGATCAGCCCCAGCATTTT
CDR3aa: CASSSNRDQPQHF

v_gene: TRBV2
d_gene: .
j_gene: TRBJ2-7
abundance: .
CDR3nt: TGTGCCAGCAGTCTAGGGACTCGCGGAACCTACGAGCAGTACTTC
CDR3aa: CASSLGTRGTYEQYF

v_gene: TRBV9
d_gene: TRBD1
j_gene: TRBJ1-3
abundance: .
CDR3nt: TGTGCCAGCAGCGCCGGACAGGGATCTGGAAACACCATATATTTT
CDR3aa: CASSAGQGSGNTIYF

v_gene: TRBV2
d_gene: .
j_gene: TRBJ1-1
abundance: once
CDR3nt: TGTGCCAGCGGGGCGGGGGCCCCCACTGAAGCTTTCTTT
CDR3aa: CASGAGAPTEAFF

v_gene: TRBV6-1
d_gene: .
j_gene: TRBJ2-7
abundance: .
CDR3nt: TGTGCCAGCAGTGAAGGGCGGGGGCGCACGTACGAGCAGTACTTC
CDR3aa: CASSEGRGRTYEQYF

v_gene: TRBV29-1
d_gene: .
j_gene: TRBJ1-2
abundance: few
CDR3nt: TGCAGCGTTGAAAGGGGCGGAGGCTACACCTTC
CDR3aa: CSVERGGGYTF

v_gene: TRBV5-4
d_gene: .
j_gene: TRBJ1-2
abundance: .
CDR3nt: TGTGCCAGCAGCTTGGACAGGGCTAACTATGGCTACACCTTC
CDR3aa: CASSLDRANYGYTF

v_gene: TRBV4-2
d_gene: .
j_gene: TRBJ1-4
abundance: .
CDR3nt: TGTGCCAGCAGCCAAGACAAGGGCAGGGGAGGGGAAAAACTGTTTTTT
CDR3aa: CASSQDKGRGGEKLFF

v_gene: TRBV19
d_gene: TRBD1
j_gene: TRBJ2-1
abundance: .
CDR3nt: TGTGCCAGTAGTACGCGTCCGGGACAGGGTTCGTTCTTC
CDR3aa: CASSTRPGQGSFF

v_gene: TRBV15
d_gene: TRBD1
j_gene: TRBJ2-4
abundance: .
CDR3nt: TGTGCCACCAGTGGACAGGGTGACATTCAGTACTTC
CDR3aa: CATSGQGDIQYF

v_gene: TRBV7-3
d_gene: .
j_gene: TRBJ2-3
abundance: .
CDR3nt: TGTGCCAGCAGCCGTCAGAGCCGGGATATCCCAGATACGCAGTATTTT
CDR3aa: CASSRQSRDIPDTQYF

v_gene: TRBV6-6
d_gene: .
j_gene: TRBJ1-2
abundance: once
CDR3nt: TGTGCCAGCAGTCCGAATGAGGCGGGGCTTTCTAACTATGGCTACACCTTC
CDR3aa: CASSPNEAGLSNYGYTF

v_gene: TRBV7-8
d_gene: .
j_gene: TRBJ1-5
abundance: .
CDR3nt: TGTGCCAGCAGCTTAGTGGGAGCGTCTAGCAATCAGCCCCAGCATTTT
CDR3aa: CASSLVGASSNQPQHF

v_gene: TRBV12-3/TRBV12-4
d_gene: .
j_gene: TRBJ2-2
abundance: once
CDR3nt: TGTGCCAGCAGAAAAGCTGACACCGGGGAGCTGTTTTTT
CDR3aa: CASRKADTGELFF

v_gene: TRBV19
d_gene: .
j_gene: TRBJ1-2
abundance: .
CDR3nt: TGTGCCAGTAGTATGACAGAATTCTATGGCTACACCTTC
CDR3aa: CASSMTEFYGYTF

v_gene: TRBV9
d_gene: .
j_gene: TRBJ1-5
abundance: .
CDR3nt: TGTGCCAGCAGTCTAGACGGAATTAGCAATCAGCCCCAGCATTTT
CDR3aa: CASSLDGISNQPQHF

v_gene: TRBV29-1
d_gene: TRBD2
j_gene: TRBJ2-1
abundance: .
CDR3nt: TGCAGCGTTGAGGCTAGCGGGGCCAGCTCCTACAATGAGCAGTTCTTC
CDR3aa: CSVEASGASSYNEQFF

v_gene: TRBV19
d_gene: TRBD1
j_gene: TRBJ2-7
abundance: few
CDR3nt: TGTGCCAGTAGTACCCACCGGGACAGGACCTACGAGCAGTACTTC
CDR3aa: CASSTHRDRTYEQYF

v_gene: TRBV11-2
d_gene: .
j_gene: TRBJ2-1
abundance: .
CDR3nt: TGTGCCAGCAGCAGTCTAAGCTCCTACAATGAGCAGTTCTTC
CDR3aa: CASSSLSSYNEQFF

v_gene: TRBV2
d_gene: .
j_gene: TRBJ2-2
abundance: .
CDR3nt: TGTGCCAGCAGCCGTACATCAACCGGGGAGCTGTTTTTT
CDR3aa: CASSRTSTGELFF